This entry lists 28 T cell receptor beta chains sequenced from one sample in a study of regulatory T cells in long-lasting Graves disease. Building of the TCR beta libraries involved iRepertoire HTBI primers and Arm-PCR of CDR3 regions. MiXCR, run by TCRdb on the multiplex PCR reads, gives a single entry per CDR3 protein. The table includes 450,000 to 500,000 distinct CDR3 sequences, around 15% detected once. Specified time point: newly diagnosed GD, antithyroid drugs for less than 3 months. Construction of the TCR library relied on RNA isolated from PBMCs. Another study also made use of these data, one on T cells in Graves' hyperthyroidism and ophthalmopathy.

Sequences were derived from peripheral blood mononuclear cells (PBMCs), sampled at new diagnosis, from a patient treated with antithyroid drugs. These receptors all stem from a man aged 35-49 years with Graves disease.

This clonotype was observed many times. V and J are TRBV7-9 and TRBJ1-5; a possible D gene is TRBD1 (5 bases). V lost 1 base and J lost 2, with 9 bases in between. CDR3 length: 15 amino acids. From germline, CDR1 is SEHNR and CDR2 FQNEAQ (reference sequence). The CDR3 loop is CASSLDGHRNQPQHF. The CDR3 DNA sequence: TGTGCCAGCAGCTTAGATGGACACCGCAATCAGCCCCAGCATTTT.

There are many counts of this clonotype. CDR3 protein: CASSYGSGRDEQFF. The CDR3 DNA reads as TGTGCCAGCAGTTATGGTAGCGGGAGAGATGAGCAGTTCTTC. V is TRBV6-5 and J is TRBJ2-1, with 9 bases aligning to TRBD2. Losses at the gene ends were 3 bases for V and 8 bases for J; bases not matched to a gene: 5. Germline V lookup: CDR1 MNHEY, CDR2 SVGAGI. The CDR3 extends over 14 amino acids.

The CDR3 spells CASKRLAGFLDTQYF. For the CDR3, the DNA is TGCGCCAGCAAGCGACTAGCGGGGTTCCTGGATACGCAGTATTTT. V usage is TRBV5-1 and J usage is TRBJ2-3; 11 positions match TRBD2. The CDR3 has 15 amino acids. Germline assignment: CDR1 SGHRS and CDR2 YFSETQ. With 6 bases clipped from V and 6 bases from J, the junction kept 9 bases outside the gene matches.

Note on this clonotype: One base away lies a much larger clone, so this may be a sequencing read error. The J gene is TRBJ2-5, the V gene TRBV11-3; D might be TRBD1 (5 bases). Looked up from germline, CDR1 is SGHNT and CDR2 is YENEEA. The CDR3 contains 16 residues. Deletions cut 5 bases from V and 1 base from J, with 17 bases between. The CDR3 is CASSLGAGGTQETQYF. Written as DNA, the CDR3 is TGTGCCAGCAGCCTAGGGGCTGGCGGTACCCAAGAGACCCAGTACTTC.

This clonotype was seen a handful of times. The chain has TRBV28 and TRBJ1-5; 9 nucleotides agree with TRBD1. After removal of 2 bases from V and 4 bases from J, the junction contained 6 bases not matched to a gene. The CDR3 is made up of 16 amino acids. Germline lookup yields CDR1 MDHEN and CDR2 SYDVKM. CDR3 amino acids: CASSLRGQGHNQPQHF. As DNA, the CDR3 is TGTGCCAGCAGTTTAAGAGGACAGGGGCATAATCAGCCCCAGCATTTT.

V is TRBV20-1 and J is TRBJ2-6; possibly TRBD1 for D (5 bases). Germline values: CDR1 DFQATT, CDR2 SNEGSKA (reference sequence). The V and J ends lost 3 bases and 3 bases respectively, with 9 bases between them. The CDR3 is 14 residues long. CDR3: CSARQGGGANVLTF. The CDR3 DNA sequence: TGCAGTGCTAGGCAGGGTGGTGGGGCCAACGTCCTGACTTTC.

This clonotype was seen many times. The V gene is TRBV12-3 or TRBV12-4, the J gene TRBJ2-7, with D unresolved. The CDR3 runs 14 residues. V dropped 2 bases and J dropped 5 bases, with 13 bases sitting between them. CDR3 sequence: CASSLSITGHEQYF. In DNA, the CDR3 is TGTGCCAGCAGTTTAAGTATCACCGGCCACGAGCAGTACTTC.

At least ten counts were recorded for this clonotype. The V gene is TRBV5-1, the J gene TRBJ1-6; TRBD1 agrees at 7 bases. Germline values: CDR1 SGHRS, CDR2 YFSETQ. Trimming took 0 bases from V and 8 from J; bases not matched to a gene: 5. CDR3 length: 15 amino acids. The CDR3 reads CASSLDGRGDSPLHF. CDR3 nucleotide sequence: TGCGCCAGCAGCTTGGACGGCAGGGGGGATTCACCCCTCCACTTT.

V is TRBV5-5 and J is TRBJ2-1, with 7 nucleotides matching TRBD1. The germline V gene has CDR1 SGHKS and CDR2 YYEKEE (reference sequence). With V trimmed by 1 base and J by 1 base, 5 bases remained unmatched. The CDR3 contains 16 residues. For the CDR3, the DNA is TGTGCCAGCAGCTTGACAGGGGCCTTATCCTACAATGAGCAGTTCTTC. This gives the protein CASSLTGALSYNEQFF.

This clonotype was counted many times. The chain recombines TRBV5-1 with TRBJ2-3; 8 positions match TRBD2. V was pared by 2 bases and J by 4 bases, with 3 bases of the junction left unmatched. The length of the CDR3 is 14 residues. Germline V gene lookup returns CDR1 SGHRS and CDR2 YFSETQ. The CDR3 nucleotides are TGCGCCAGCAGCTTTTGGGGACTAGCAGATACGCAGTATTTT. Residues: CASSFWGLADTQYF. Together with reference TRBV5-1 and TRBJ2-3, the CDR3 gives the full variable domain: KAGVTQTPRYLIKTRGQQVTLSCSPISGHRSVSWYQQTPGQGLQFLFEYFSETQRNKGNFPGRFSGRQFSNSRSEMNVSTLELGDSALYLCASSFWGLADTQYFGPGTRLTVL.

This clonotype was seen at least ten times. The chain uses TRBV11-2 and TRBJ2-5; D is perhaps TRBD1 or TRBD2 (6 bases each). Trimming left V 9 bases short and J 3 bases short, with 17 bases between. The CDR3 loop spans 14 amino acids. Germline-derived CDR1 and CDR2 are SGHAT and FQNNGV. The DNA for the CDR3 is TGTGCCAGTGTCGCGCGGGACATGGAAGAGACCCAGTACTTC. It is translated as CASVARDMEETQYF. The full variable domain, rest sourced from reference TRBV11-2 and TRBJ2-5, is EAGVAQSPRYKIIEKRQSVAFWCNPISGHATLYWYQQILGQGPKLLIQFQNNGVVDDSQLPKDRFSAERLKGVDSTLKIQPAKLEDSAVYLCASVARDMEETQYFGPGTRLLVL.

This clonotype was counted many times. The gene calls are TRBV24-1 and TRBJ2-7; D ambiguous. The CDR3 runs 14 residues. Trimming left V 3 bases short and J 6 bases short, with 14 bases between. CDR1 is KGHDR, CDR2 SFDVKD, per germline. As DNA, the CDR3 is TGTGCCACCAGTGATACATCTCGGGCCGGCGAGCAGTACTTC. Translation: CATSDTSRAGEQYF.

This clonotype was recorded a few times. The chain is built from TRBV20-1 and TRBJ1-5; D is uncertain. Trimming pared 6 bases from V and 0 bases from J, leaving 12 bases between. Germline assignment: CDR1 DFQATT and CDR2 SNEGSKA (reference sequence). CDR3 size: 14 residues. The CDR3 DNA reads as TGCAGTGCCCCTAGCGCGTTTAGCAATCAGCCCCAGCATTTT. Translation gives CSAPSAFSNQPQHF.

Ten or more counts support this clonotype. The J gene is TRBJ2-1, the V gene TRBV12-5; possible D gene TRBD2, 5 bases. Germline V gives CDR1 LGHNT, CDR2 FRNRAP. The CDR3 runs to 18 residues. The ends were cut back, 1 base at V and 4 bases at J, with 20 bases in the middle. The CDR3 region has the DNA TGTGCTAGTGGTTTGGGACCTAGCCCTGTACCGATATACAATGAGCAGTTCTTC. It yields the protein CASGLGPSPVPIYNEQFF. The full variable domain, rest sourced from reference TRBV12-5 and TRBJ2-1, is DARVTQTPRHKVTEMGQEVTMRCQPILGHNTVFWYRQTMMQGLELLAYFRNRAPLDDSGMPKDRFSAEMPDATLATLKIQPSEPRDSAVYFCASGLGPSPVPIYNEQFFGPGTRLTVL.

The chain has TRBV20-1 and TRBJ1-6; D might be TRBD1 (5 bases). V was trimmed by 1 base and J by 8 bases, leaving 18 bases between them. This CDR3 contains 16 residues. Germline CDR1 reads DFQATT; CDR2 reads SNEGSKA (reference sequence). Here the CDR3 DNA reads TGCAGTGCTAGAGTTCTCGGGACGGCCTCTGATTCACCCCTCCACTTT. Protein: CSARVLGTASDSPLHF.

This clonotype appeared a few times. The chain combines TRBV6-2 or TRBV6-3 with TRBJ2-5; D unresolved. CDR3 length equals 14 residues. V was cut by 2 bases and J by 7 bases, with 14 bases left in between. Per the germline V gene, CDR1 is MNHEY and CDR2 is SVGEGT. The CDR3 nucleotides are TGTGCCAGCAGTTACCTGGCGGCTGACGGGACCCAGTACTTC. Its protein product is CASSYLAADGTQYF.

This clonotype was observed a few times. The V gene is TRBV24-1, the J gene TRBJ2-2, with D tentatively TRBD1 or TRBD2 (6 bases each). The CDR3 covers 14 residues. Looked up from germline, CDR1 is KGHDR and CDR2 is SFDVKD. V was pared by 4 bases and J by 4 bases, with 9 bases between. The CDR3 protein is CATSEQGGTGELFF. CDR3 nucleotide sequence: TGTGCCACCAGTGAACAGGGAGGCACCGGGGAGCTGTTTTTT.

This clonotype was detected ten times or more. V and J are TRBV7-9 and TRBJ2-1, with D unclear. Germline loops: CDR1 SEHNR, CDR2 FQNEAQ (reference sequence). V was shortened by 6 bases and J by 2 bases, with 8 bases between the two germline ends. The length of the CDR3 is 13 residues. CDR3 region: CASRVAPYNEQFF. CDR3 DNA: TGTGCCAGCAGAGTAGCCCCCTACAATGAGCAGTTCTTC.

This clonotype was counted at least ten times. This sequence joins TRBV7-2 and TRBJ2-7; 8 bases map to TRBD1. V was clipped by 5 bases and J by 2 bases; unmatched bases: 5. The CDR3 length is 14 residues. In germline, CDR1 is SGHTA, CDR2 FQGNSA. Here the CDR3 DNA reads TGTGCCAGCAGCAGAGACAGGGGCCCCTACGAGCAGTACTTC. Protein sequence: CASSRDRGPYEQYF.

This clonotype showed up just a few times. The chain couples TRBV5-6 to TRBJ2-2, with D perhaps TRBD1 or TRBD2 (6 bases each). The V end was cut by 3 bases, the J end by 2 bases, with 14 bases between. This CDR3 comprises 16 residues. CDR1 and CDR2 from the germline V gene are SGHDT and YYEEEE. The CDR3 reads CASSSSRGENTGELFF. CDR3 in DNA: TGTGCCAGCAGCTCTTCTAGGGGGGAAAACACCGGGGAGCTGTTTTTT.

This clonotype was counted at least ten times. V and J are TRBV28 and TRBJ2-7; D gene ambiguous. Deletions cut 6 bases from V and 5 bases from J, with 11 bases between. Germline V gives CDR1 MDHEN, CDR2 SYDVKM. The CDR3 is made up of 12 amino acids. The CDR3 is CASRKRVDEQYF. The CDR3 DNA is TGTGCCAGCAGGAAGCGAGTGGACGAGCAGTACTTC.

Many counts were recorded for this clonotype. The rearrangement joins TRBV6-1 to TRBJ2-7; D perhaps matches TRBD1 (6 bases). V was trimmed by 0 bases and J by 6 bases, leaving 12 bases between them. CDR3 length equals 14 residues. CDR1 is MNHNS, CDR2 SASEGT, per germline. In nucleotides, the CDR3 is TGTGCCAGCAGTGAAGCGGGACATACTCTCGAGCAGTACTTC. Translation: CASSEAGHTLEQYF.

This clonotype appeared many times. CDR3 in amino acids: CASSQGTSGIGDTQYF. The CDR3 nucleotides are TGTGCCAGCAGCCAGGGGACTAGCGGGATTGGGGATACGCAGTATTTT. This chain links TRBV3-1 with TRBJ2-3; 13 bases line up with TRBD2. CDR1 is LGHDT and CDR2 is YNNKEL in the germline V gene (reference sequence). V was clipped by 3 bases and J by 6 bases; unmatched bases: 6. CDR3 length equals 16 residues.

This clonotype came up a few times. The chain is built from TRBV12-3 or TRBV12-4 and TRBJ2-7; 7 bases align to TRBD1. V was pared by 6 bases and J by 0 bases, with 5 bases of the junction left unmatched. This CDR3 has 14 amino acids. CDR3 coding DNA: TGTGCCAGCAGAGCCCGGGACAGCTCCTACGAGCAGTACTTC. Encoded protein: CASRARDSSYEQYF.

This clonotype was recorded a few times. The V call is TRBV12-3 or TRBV12-4, the J call TRBJ1-1, with D unclear. The CDR3 has 14 residues. Deletions cut 5 bases from V and 5 bases from J, with 15 bases between. CDR3 nucleotide sequence: TGTGCCAGCAGTCACCCCGGGCTGGGAACTGAAGCTTTCTTT. Protein sequence: CASSHPGLGTEAFF.

This clonotype was seen repeatedly, ten times or more. CDR3 DNA: TGTGCCAGCAGTCCTGCCGGGACAGAGAAGTACGAGCAGTACTTC. The encoded protein is CASSPAGTEKYEQYF. The V and J genes are TRBV28 and TRBJ2-7, with 7 positions matching TRBD1. The CDR3 length is 15 residues. The germline V gene has CDR1 MDHEN and CDR2 SYDVKM. The V and J ends lost 5 bases and 4 bases, in that order; junction bases with no gene match: 11.

There are many counts of this clonotype. J is TRBJ2-3 and V is TRBV7-8; the match to TRBD2 covers 12 bases. Germline V gene lookup returns CDR1 SGHVS and CDR2 FQNEAQ. After removal of 1 base from V and 4 bases from J, the junction contained 9 bases not matched to a gene. The CDR3 contains 18 residues. The CDR3 DNA follows: TGTGCCAGCAGCTTAGTGCGACTAGCGGGAGAGAGGGCAGATACGCAGTATTTT. Translated, it gives CASSLVRLAGERADTQYF.

The table lists this clonotype with a few counts. Since a much larger clone is just one base distant, this may be a read error. The V and J genes are TRBV5-1 and TRBJ1-1; D gene unclear. Germline V CDR1 and CDR2: SGHRS, YFSETQ. V was clipped by 5 bases and J by 2 bases, with 13 bases between them. The CDR3 runs 14 residues. CDR3 in amino acids: CASRRDIANTEAFF. In DNA, the CDR3 is TGCGCCAGCAGAAGAGACATTGCTAACACTGAAGCTTTCTTT.